This T cell receptor beta chain was profiled in a study of T cell responses to AZD1222 COVID-19 vaccine. For this clone: The target antigen is unknown.

Whole-study results and caveats: Spike-specific TCR breadth and depth were elevated following two AZD1222 doses. Unmutated regions of variants are reportedly targeted by nearly half of spike-specific TCRs. Possibly, clonal diversity was underestimated; donors were largely white British and included more females.

Clones were sequenced by immunoSEQ multiplex PCR, and TCRdb holds only the in-frame ones, with some missing. The sample contains tens of thousands of clones, approximately 90% of which appear only once. This receptor was obtained from an adult who received the AZD1222 COVID-19 vaccine. The input for sequencing was peripheral blood, taken 28 days after the second AZD1222 dose.

CDR3 residues: CASSQDYATEAFF. CDR3 in DNA: TGTGCCAGCAGCCAAGATTACGCCACTGAAGCTTTCTTT. The rearrangement links TRBV4-2 to TRBJ1-1; the D is unclear. Germline V gene data show CDR1 as LGHNA and CDR2 as YNFKEQ. The germline V and J ends were trimmed by 0 bases and 4 bases, with 6 bases remaining between them. The CDR3 consists of 13 residues.